This entry concerns a single TCR beta chain. Its antigen is unidentified. Version v3.0 of the immunoSEQ assay was performed at survey level. Sequenced by immunoSEQ multiplex PCR; TCRdb stores in-frame clones only, minus some. This table holds 25,000 to 30,000 clones, 95% found once. The record originates from a study of long-term antiretroviral therapy in people with HIV. Overall study: The earliest samples predate the 2015 immediate-ART recommendation by about a decade. Overall study results and limits: At every time point, clones expanded before ART dominated the repertoire. Whereas controls had wider CDR3 length ranges, HIV repertoires had narrower ones. All blood samples came from the years 2004 to 2017, possibly under older ART regimens.

The receptor was isolated from a man under 40 with HIV. Sequences were derived from unsorted PBMCs, sampled 5.3 years after starting antiretroviral therapy.

CDR3: CATRRGNTEAFF. Here the CDR3 DNA reads TGTGCCACACGAAGGGGAAACACTGAAGCTTTCTTT. The rearrangement uses TRBV6-1 and TRBJ1-1; D might be TRBD1 (5 bases). Trimming took off 10 bases at V and 2 bases at J, with 11 bases between the two ends. Germline lookup yields CDR1 MNHNS and CDR2 SASEGT. The length of the CDR3 is 12 residues.